This entry lists 30 T cell receptor beta chains sequenced from one sample in a study of T cell clusters in autoimmune cytopenias. Tens of thousands of genome equivalents of blood DNA were amplified for TRB. TRB was amplified by touch-down multiplex PCR, primer pools A and B combined. TCRdb reprocessed the multiplex PCR reads, with one entry per CDR3 protein and no DNA. Its listing shows approximately 14,000 distinct CDR3 sequences. Sequenced input: peripheral blood. These receptors all stem from a human donor with an autoimmune cytopenia or autoimmune hepatitis (not recorded which).

According to its frequency, this clonotype is medium-sized. The chain combines TRBV19 with TRBJ2-7. The germline V gene has CDR1 LNHDA and CDR2 SQIVND (reference sequence). The CDR3 totals 12 residues. CDR3 in amino acids: CASGMSSYEQYF. The full variable domain, completed using reference TRBV19 and TRBJ2-7, is DGGITQSPKYLFRKEGQNVTLSCEQNLNHDAMYWYRQDPGQGLRLIYYSQIVNDFQKGDIAEGYSVSREKKESFPLTVTSAQKNPTAFYLCASGMSSYEQYFGPGTRLTVT.

Considering frequency, this clonotype is medium-sized. This sequence joins TRBV19 and TRBJ2-2. There are 13 residues in the CDR3. The germline CDR1 and CDR2 sequences are LNHDA and SQIVND (reference sequence). The CDR3 spells CASSILGTGELFF.

J is TRBJ2-3 and V is TRBV20-1; TCRdb's D gene call, TRBD1, goes unchecked for lack of DNA. Germline CDR1 is DFQATT and CDR2 is SNEGSKA (reference sequence). The CDR3 is 14 residues long. The CDR3 sequence is CSAIPGTVTDTQYF.

The chain has TRBV19 and TRBJ1-1. This CDR3 comprises 13 residues. Germline assignment: CDR1 LNHDA and CDR2 SQIVND (reference sequence). The CDR3 here is CASSTTSNTEAFF.

The genes are TRBV20-1 and TRBJ2-1; the TRBD1 assignment by TCRdb is unverifiable without DNA. This CDR3 comprises 15 residues. Germline V lookup: CDR1 DFQATT, CDR2 SNEGSKA (reference sequence). The CDR3 protein is CSARETAIPGDEQFF.

The gene calls are TRBV5-5 and TRBJ2-7; the TCRdb D gene call, TRBD1, has no DNA to confirm it. CDR3 size: 18 residues. Per the germline V gene, CDR1 is SGHKS and CDR2 is YYEKEE (reference sequence). The CDR3: CASSLYGRGLLGTYEQYF. Looking up the rest from reference TRBV5-5 and TRBJ2-7 gives the full variable domain: DAGVTQSPTHLIKTRGQQVTLRCSPISGHKSVSWYQQVLGQGPQFIFQYYEKEERGRGNFPDRFSARQFPNYSSELNVNALLLGDSALYLCASSLYGRGLLGTYEQYFGPGTRLTVT.

V is TRBV19 and J is TRBJ1-3; TCRdb reports TRBD1, a call that lacks DNA to check it against. CDR1 is LNHDA and CDR2 is SQIVND in the germline V gene (reference sequence). The CDR3 spans 15 residues. CDR3 region: CASSIGGGIGNTIYF.

The gene calls are TRBV11-1 and TRBJ2-1; the TCRdb call, TRBD2, lacks DNA for checking. Germline assignment: CDR1 SGHAT and CDR2 FQDESV (reference sequence). The CDR3 covers 15 residues. CDR3 loop: CASSSTSGRANEQFF.

The chain employs TRBV7-9 and TRBJ2-1. Germline-derived CDR1 and CDR2 are SEHNR and FQNEAQ (reference sequence). The CDR3 runs to 13 residues. Here the CDR3 reads CASSLVGESEQFF.

V gene TRBV11-1 combines with J gene TRBJ1-5; the D call of TRBD1 rests on TCRdb alone, since no DNA is present to check it. This CDR3 has 16 amino acids. Germline loops: CDR1 SGHAT, CDR2 FQDESV (reference sequence). The CDR3: CASSLLAGAGNQPQHF.

The chain joins TRBV27 to TRBJ2-7; TCRdb picks TRBD2, but there is no DNA to check that call. Germline values: CDR1 MNHEY, CDR2 SMNVEV (reference sequence). The CDR3 sequence is 14 residues long. The CDR3: CASSSGTSASRQYF.

This clonotype registers medium-sized (0.01 to 0.1%) by frequency. This chain's CDR3 is CSVAKTGGRISNEQFF. The rearrangement links TRBV29-1 to TRBJ2-1; TCRdb's D call, TRBD1, is unchecked because there is no DNA. This CDR3 is built from 16 residues. Germline-derived CDR1 and CDR2 are SQVTM and ANQGSEA.

The chain uses TRBV13 and TRBJ2-5; lacking DNA, the TRBD1 call made by TCRdb goes unchecked. This CDR3 spans 14 amino acids. Looked up from germline, CDR1 is PRHDT and CDR2 is FYEKMQ (reference sequence). The CDR3 loop is CASSAPGRIETQYF.

The CDR3 is CASSSGLDGKNIQYF. The chain joins TRBV12-3 or TRBV12-4 to TRBJ2-4. The CDR3 has 15 amino acids.

The chain carries TRBV7-6 and TRBJ2-1; without DNA, the TCRdb call of TRBD2 cannot be checked. Per the germline V gene, CDR1 is SGHVS and CDR2 is FNYEAQ. CDR3 length: 16 residues. CDR3 loop: CASSELAGADYNEQFF.

V and J are TRBV29-1 and TRBJ2-7; TCRdb selects TRBD2, and the lack of DNA leaves this call unchecked. The CDR3 runs to 14 residues. CDR1 and CDR2 from the germline V gene are SQVTM and ANQGSEA. CDR3 in amino acids: CSVEDQLAGGEQYF.

The chain links TRBV7-9 to TRBJ1-2; the D gene TCRdb calls, TRBD1, cannot be checked with no DNA. Germline CDR1 SEHNR, CDR2 FQNEAQ (reference sequence). The length of the CDR3 is 15 residues. The CDR3 reads CASSSPTDRALGYTF.

The rearrangement links TRBV5-6 to TRBJ1-2. Germline CDR1 SGHDT, CDR2 YYEEEE. CDR3 length: 15 amino acids. CDR3 sequence reads: CASSPRLGANYGYTF.

The CDR3 is CASSLEVKAASGANVLTF. The chain carries TRBV5-4 and TRBJ2-6. The CDR3 loop spans 18 amino acids. Germline lookup yields CDR1 SGHNT and CDR2 YYREEE (reference sequence).

Here the CDR3 reads CAISRTSGSGETQYF. The chain recombines TRBV10-3 with TRBJ2-5; TCRdb names TRBD2, which stays unverified in the absence of DNA. The CDR3 runs 15 residues. CDR1 and CDR2 from the germline V gene are ENHRY and SYGVKD.

CDR3 sequence reads: CSARGLAGMTQYF. This chain connects TRBV20-1 to TRBJ2-5; absent DNA, TCRdb's TRBD2 call cannot be checked. The CDR3 sequence is 13 residues long. The germline gives CDR1 DFQATT, CDR2 SNEGSKA (reference sequence).

This CDR3 reads CASSINLGYTEQYF. This chain connects TRBV19 to TRBJ2-7. This CDR3 has 14 residues. Germline V gives CDR1 LNHDA, CDR2 SQIVND (reference sequence).

This clonotype registers medium-sized by frequency. V is TRBV30 and J is TRBJ1-2; with no DNA, the TCRdb D assignment of TRBD1 cannot be verified. The CDR3 is made up of 13 amino acids. Germline assignment: CDR1 GTSNPN and CDR2 SVGIG (reference sequence). The CDR3 loop is CAWSPQTGEGYTF.

CDR3 region: CSARDGFYEQYF. The chain recombines TRBV20-1 with TRBJ2-7. The CDR3 contains 12 residues. The germline V gene encodes CDR1 DFQATT and CDR2 SNEGSKA (reference sequence).

V is TRBV12-3 or TRBV12-4 and J is TRBJ1-2; the TRBD1 assignment by TCRdb is unverifiable without DNA. The CDR3 contains 14 residues. The CDR3 sequence is CASSPGRVPYGYTF.

The chain employs TRBV19 and TRBJ2-7; TCRdb's D gene call, TRBD1, goes unchecked for lack of DNA. Germline assignment: CDR1 LNHDA and CDR2 SQIVND (reference sequence). The CDR3 extends over 15 amino acids. CDR3 region: CASSAIRGGAYEQYF.

The J gene is TRBJ2-1, the V gene TRBV30; TCRdb names TRBD2, which stays unverified in the absence of DNA. Germline lookup yields CDR1 GTSNPN and CDR2 SVGIG (reference sequence). This CDR3 contains 15 residues. The CDR3: CARSGAAGLYNEQFF.

The chain is built from TRBV6-5 and TRBJ2-5; TCRdb gives TRBD2 as the D gene, but with no DNA this cannot be confirmed. Per germline, CDR1 MNHEY and CDR2 SVGAGI. The CDR3 sequence is 12 residues long. The CDR3 reads CAISEEGKTQYF.

The V and J genes are TRBV11-2 and TRBJ1-1; TCRdb reports TRBD1, a call that lacks DNA to check it against. CDR1 and CDR2 (germline): SGHAT, FQNNGV. The CDR3 is 14 residues long. The CDR3 loop reads CASSPNRANTEAFF.

This clonotype counts as medium-sized by frequency. The chain is built from TRBV6-2 or TRBV6-3 and TRBJ2-7; the D call from TCRdb, TRBD1, cannot be confirmed without DNA. Germline V gives CDR1 MNHEY, CDR2 SVGEGT. The CDR3 is made up of 15 amino acids. The CDR3 protein is CASSYPDRGRYEQYF.